This T cell receptor beta chain was found in a study of blood T cell repertoires in COVID-19. Only in-frame clones appear in the TCRdb table, and some are missing; sequencing was by immunoSEQ multiplex PCR. The top ten hold around 12% of the sample, which has about 180,000 clones, around nine tenths seen once. This CDR3 region has 16 residues. V gave up 7 bases and J gave up 2 bases, with 20 bases separating them. CDR1 is LNHDA, CDR2 SQIVND, per germline (reference sequence). This chain joins TRBV19 and TRBJ1-2, with a tentative D call TRBD1 (6 bases). The sequence derives from a woman aged 70-85 years with COVID-19, enrolled during active disease. Sequenced sample: peripheral blood. CDR3 nucleotide sequence: TGTGCCAGTATAGGGGGTACGAAGTTGGCCAACTATGGCTACACCTTC. Translation: CASIGGTKLANYGYTF.